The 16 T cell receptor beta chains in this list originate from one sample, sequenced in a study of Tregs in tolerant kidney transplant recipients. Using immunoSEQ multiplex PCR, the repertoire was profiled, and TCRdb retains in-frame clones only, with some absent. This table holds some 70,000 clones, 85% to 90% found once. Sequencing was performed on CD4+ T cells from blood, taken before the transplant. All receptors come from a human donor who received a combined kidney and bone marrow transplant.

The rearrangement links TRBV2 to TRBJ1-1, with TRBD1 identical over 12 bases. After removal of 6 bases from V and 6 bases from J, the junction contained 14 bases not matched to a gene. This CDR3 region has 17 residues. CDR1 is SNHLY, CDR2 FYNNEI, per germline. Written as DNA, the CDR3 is TGTGCCAGCAGGATACTCCGGGACAGGGGGCGTGTTCCTGAAGCTTTCTTT. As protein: CASRILRDRGRVPEAFF. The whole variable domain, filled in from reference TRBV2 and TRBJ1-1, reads EPEVTQTPSHQVTQMGQEVILRCVPISNHLYFYWYRQILGQKVEFLVSFYNNEISEKSEIFDDQFSVERPDGSNFTLKIRSTKLEDSAMYFCASRILRDRGRVPEAFFGQGTRLTVV.

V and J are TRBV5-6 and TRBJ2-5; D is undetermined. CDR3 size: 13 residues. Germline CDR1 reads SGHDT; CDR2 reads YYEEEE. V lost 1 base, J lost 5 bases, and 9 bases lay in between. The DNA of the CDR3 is TGTGCCAGCAGCTTGTTTTCCGCGGAGACCCAGTACTTC. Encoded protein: CASSLFSAETQYF.

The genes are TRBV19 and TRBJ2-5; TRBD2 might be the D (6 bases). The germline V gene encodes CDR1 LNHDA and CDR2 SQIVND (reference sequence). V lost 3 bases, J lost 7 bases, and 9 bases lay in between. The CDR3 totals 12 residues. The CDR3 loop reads CASSMGGGTQYF. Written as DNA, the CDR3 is TGTGCCAGTAGTATGGGGGGAGGGACCCAGTACTTC.

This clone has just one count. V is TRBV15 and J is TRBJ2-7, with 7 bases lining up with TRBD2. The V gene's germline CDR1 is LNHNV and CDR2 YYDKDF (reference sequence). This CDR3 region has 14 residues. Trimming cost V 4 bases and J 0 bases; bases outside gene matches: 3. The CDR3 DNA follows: TGTGCCACCAGCACGGGGGGTAGCTCCTACGAGCAGTACTTC. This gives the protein CATSTGGSSYEQYF.

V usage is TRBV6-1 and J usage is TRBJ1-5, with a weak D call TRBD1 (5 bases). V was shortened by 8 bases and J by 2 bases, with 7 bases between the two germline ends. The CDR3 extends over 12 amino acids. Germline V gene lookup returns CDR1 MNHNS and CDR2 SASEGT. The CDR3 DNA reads TGTGCCAGCGGGGGGGGCAATCAGCCCCAGCATTTT. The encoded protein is CASGGGNQPQHF.

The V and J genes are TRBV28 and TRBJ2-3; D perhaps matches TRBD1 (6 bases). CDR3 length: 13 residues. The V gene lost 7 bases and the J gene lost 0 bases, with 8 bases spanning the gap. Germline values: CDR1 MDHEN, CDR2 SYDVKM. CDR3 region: CASNRVSTDTQYF. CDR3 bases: TGTGCCAGCAACAGGGTTAGCACAGATACGCAGTATTTT.

The CDR3 sequence: CASSLGRQLNTEAFF. CDR3 coding DNA: TGTGCCAGCAGCTTAGGCAGACAGTTGAACACTGAAGCTTTCTTT. V and J are TRBV7-9 and TRBJ1-1, with D possibly matching TRBD1 (5 bases). This CDR3 has 15 residues. The germline gives CDR1 SEHNR, CDR2 FQNEAQ (reference sequence). V gave up 1 base and J gave up 0 bases, with 9 bases separating them.

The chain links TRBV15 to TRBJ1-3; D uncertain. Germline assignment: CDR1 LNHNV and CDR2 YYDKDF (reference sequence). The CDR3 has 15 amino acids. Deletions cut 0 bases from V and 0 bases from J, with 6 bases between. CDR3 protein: CATSRDMSSGNTIYF. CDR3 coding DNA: TGTGCCACCAGCAGAGATATGAGCTCTGGAAACACCATATATTTT. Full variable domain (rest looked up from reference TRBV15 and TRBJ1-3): DAMVIQNPRYQVTQFGKPVTLSCSQTLNHNVMYWYQQKSSQAPKLLFHYYDKDFNNEADTPDNFQSRRPNTSFCFLDIRSPGLGDTAMYLCATSRDMSSGNTIYFGEGSWLTVV.

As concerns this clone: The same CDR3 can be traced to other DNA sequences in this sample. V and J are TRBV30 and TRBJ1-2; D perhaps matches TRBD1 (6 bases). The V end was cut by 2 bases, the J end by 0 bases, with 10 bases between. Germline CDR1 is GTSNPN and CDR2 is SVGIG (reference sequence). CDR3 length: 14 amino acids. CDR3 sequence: CAWSRAGANYGYTF. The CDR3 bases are TGTGCCTGGAGTAGGGCAGGGGCTAACTATGGCTACACCTTC.

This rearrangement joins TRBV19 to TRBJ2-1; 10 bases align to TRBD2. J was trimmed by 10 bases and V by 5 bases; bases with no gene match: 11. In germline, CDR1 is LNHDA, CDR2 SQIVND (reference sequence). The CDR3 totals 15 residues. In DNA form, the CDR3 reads TGTGCCAGTAGTCTCGCGGCTAGCGGGAGTTTGGAGCAGTTCTTC. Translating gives CASSLAASGSLEQFF.

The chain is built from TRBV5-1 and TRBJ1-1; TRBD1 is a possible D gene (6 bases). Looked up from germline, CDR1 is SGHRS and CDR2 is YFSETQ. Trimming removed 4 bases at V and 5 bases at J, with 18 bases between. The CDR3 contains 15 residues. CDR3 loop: CASSRDPGVMTEAFF. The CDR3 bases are TGCGCCAGCAGCCGGGACCCAGGGGTTATGACTGAAGCTTTCTTT. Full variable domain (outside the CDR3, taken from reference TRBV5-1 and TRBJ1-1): KAGVTQTPRYLIKTRGQQVTLSCSPISGHRSVSWYQQTPGQGLQFLFEYFSETQRNKGNFPGRFSGRQFSNSRSEMNVSTLELGDSALYLCASSRDPGVMTEAFFGQGTRLTVV.

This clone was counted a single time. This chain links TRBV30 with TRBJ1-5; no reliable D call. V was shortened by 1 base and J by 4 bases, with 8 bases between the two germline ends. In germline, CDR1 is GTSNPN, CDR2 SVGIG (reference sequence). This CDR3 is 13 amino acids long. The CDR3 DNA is TGTGCCTGGAGTGGAGGGAGTAATCAGCCCCAGCATTTT. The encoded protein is CAWSGGSNQPQHF.

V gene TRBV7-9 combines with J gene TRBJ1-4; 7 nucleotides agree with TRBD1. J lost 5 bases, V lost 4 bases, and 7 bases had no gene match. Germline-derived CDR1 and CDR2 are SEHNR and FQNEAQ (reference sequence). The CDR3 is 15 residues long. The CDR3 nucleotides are TGTGCCAGCAGCTCCCTGACAGGGATGAATGAAAAACTGTTTTTT. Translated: CASSSLTGMNEKLFF.

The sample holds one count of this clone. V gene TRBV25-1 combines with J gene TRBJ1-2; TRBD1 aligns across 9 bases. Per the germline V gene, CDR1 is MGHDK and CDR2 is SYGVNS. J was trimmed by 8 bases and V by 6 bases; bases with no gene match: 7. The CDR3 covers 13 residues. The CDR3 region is CASSKGQGWGYTF. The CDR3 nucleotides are TGTGCCAGCAGCAAGGGACAGGGATGGGGCTACACCTTC.

The CDR3 region is CATSGVGQGTGELFF. Written as DNA, the CDR3 is TGTGCCACCAGCGGGGTCGGACAGGGCACCGGGGAGCTGTTTTTT. The chain links TRBV15 to TRBJ2-2; the match to TRBD1 covers 8 bases. V shed 5 bases and J 4 bases; nucleotides not matched to a gene: 6. The CDR3 has 15 residues. Looked up from germline, CDR1 is LNHNV and CDR2 is YYDKDF (reference sequence).

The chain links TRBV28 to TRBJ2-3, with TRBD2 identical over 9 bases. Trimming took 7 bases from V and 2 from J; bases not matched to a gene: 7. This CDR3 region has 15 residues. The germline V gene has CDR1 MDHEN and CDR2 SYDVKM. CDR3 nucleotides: TGTGCCAGCACGATAAGCGGGAGGACCACAGATACGCAGTATTTT. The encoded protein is CASTISGRTTDTQYF.